This TCR beta chain was captured in a study of shared clonotypes between healthy human individuals. This clone has just one count. The CDR3 has 15 residues. Trimming removed 7 bases at V and 4 bases at J, with 16 bases between. CDR1 and CDR2 (germline): SGHAT, FQNNGV. Libraries were prepared by immunoSEQ multiplex PCR; TCRdb keeps only in-frame clonotypes and omits some of them. The table has approximately 320,000 clones, under 80% seen once. The source is a man aged 25-45 years in good health. The sample consisted of memory CD4+ T cells sorted from blood. Subset: CD45RA-negative fraction. The rearrangement uses TRBV11-2 and TRBJ1-4; a weak D match, TRBD1 (5 bases). DNA for the CDR3: TGTGCCAGCACCCCAGCGGGGGTGAATAATGAAAAACTGTTTTTT. Amino acids: CASTPAGVNNEKLFF.